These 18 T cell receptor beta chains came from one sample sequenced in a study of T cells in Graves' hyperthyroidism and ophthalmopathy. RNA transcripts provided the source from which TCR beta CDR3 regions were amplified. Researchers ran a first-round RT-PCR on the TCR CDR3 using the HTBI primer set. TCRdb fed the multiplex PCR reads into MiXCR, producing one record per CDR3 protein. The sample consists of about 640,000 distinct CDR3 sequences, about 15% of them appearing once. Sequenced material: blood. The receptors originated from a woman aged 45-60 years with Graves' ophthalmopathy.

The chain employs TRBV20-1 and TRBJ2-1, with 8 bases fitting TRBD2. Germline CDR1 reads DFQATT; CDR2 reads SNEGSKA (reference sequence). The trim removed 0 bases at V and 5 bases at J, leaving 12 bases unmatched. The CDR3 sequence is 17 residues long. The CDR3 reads CSARERIAGIFHNEQFF. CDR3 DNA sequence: TGCAGTGCTAGAGAAAGAATAGCGGGAATCTTTCACAATGAGCAGTTCTTC.

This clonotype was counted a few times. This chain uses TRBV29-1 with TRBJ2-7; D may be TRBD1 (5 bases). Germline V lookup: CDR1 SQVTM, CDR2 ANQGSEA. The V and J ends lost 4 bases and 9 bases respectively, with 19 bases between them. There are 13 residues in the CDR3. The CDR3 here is CSVVKTVSEGQYF. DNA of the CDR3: TGCAGCGTTGTTAAGACAGTCTCAGAAGGGCAGTACTTC.

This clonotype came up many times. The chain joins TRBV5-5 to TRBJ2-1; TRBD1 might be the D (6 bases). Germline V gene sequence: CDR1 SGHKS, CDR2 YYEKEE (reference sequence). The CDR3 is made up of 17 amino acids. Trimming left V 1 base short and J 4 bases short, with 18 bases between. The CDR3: CASSLRLPPGVYNEQFF. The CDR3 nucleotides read TGTGCCAGCAGCTTGAGACTGCCCCCAGGGGTGTACAATGAGCAGTTCTTC.

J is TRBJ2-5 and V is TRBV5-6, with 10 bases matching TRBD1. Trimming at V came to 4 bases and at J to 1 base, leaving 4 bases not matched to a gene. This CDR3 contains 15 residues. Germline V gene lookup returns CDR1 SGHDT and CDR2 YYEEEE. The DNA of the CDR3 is TGTGCCAGCAGCGGGGGACAGGGGTCCCAAGAGACCCAGTACTTC. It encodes CASSGGQGSQETQYF. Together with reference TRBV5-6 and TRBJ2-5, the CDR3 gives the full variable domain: DAGVTQSPTHLIKTRGQQVTLRCSPKSGHDTVSWYQQALGQGPQFIFQYYEEEERQRGNFPDRFSGHQFPNYSSELNVNALLLGDSALYLCASSGGQGSQETQYFGPGTRLLVL.

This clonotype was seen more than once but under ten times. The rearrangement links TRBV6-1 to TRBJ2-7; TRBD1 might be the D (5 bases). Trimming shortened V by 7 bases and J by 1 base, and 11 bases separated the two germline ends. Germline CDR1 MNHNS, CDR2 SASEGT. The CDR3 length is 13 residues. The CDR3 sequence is CASNNAGSYEQYF. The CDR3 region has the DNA TGTGCCAGCAACAACGCAGGGTCCTACGAGCAGTACTTC.

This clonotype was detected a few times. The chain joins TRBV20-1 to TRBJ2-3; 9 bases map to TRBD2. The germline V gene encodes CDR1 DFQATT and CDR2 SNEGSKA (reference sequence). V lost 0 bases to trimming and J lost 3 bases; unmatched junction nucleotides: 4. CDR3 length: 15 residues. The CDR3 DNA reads TGCAGTGCTAGAGAGCCACTAGCGGGTACAGATACGCAGTATTTT. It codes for CSAREPLAGTDTQYF.

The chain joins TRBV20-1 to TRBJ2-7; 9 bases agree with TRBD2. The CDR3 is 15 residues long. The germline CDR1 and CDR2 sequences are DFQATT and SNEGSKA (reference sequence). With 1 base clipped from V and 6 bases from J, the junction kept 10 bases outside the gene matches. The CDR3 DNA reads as TGCAGTGCTAGAGGTATTAGCGGGAGATCCCTCGAGCAGTACTTC. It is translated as CSARGISGRSLEQYF.

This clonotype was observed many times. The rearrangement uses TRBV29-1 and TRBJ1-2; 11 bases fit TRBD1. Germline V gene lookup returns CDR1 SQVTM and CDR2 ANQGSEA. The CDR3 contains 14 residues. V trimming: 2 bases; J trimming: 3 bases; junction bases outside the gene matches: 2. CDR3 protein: CSVERTGGDYGYTF. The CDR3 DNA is TGCAGCGTTGAACGGACAGGGGGCGACTATGGCTACACCTTC.

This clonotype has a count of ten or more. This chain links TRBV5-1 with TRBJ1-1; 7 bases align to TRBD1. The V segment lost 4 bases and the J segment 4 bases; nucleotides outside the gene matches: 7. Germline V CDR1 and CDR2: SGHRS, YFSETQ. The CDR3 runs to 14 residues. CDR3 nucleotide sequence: TGCGCCAGCAGCCCAACTCAGGGGGTCACTGAAGCTTTCTTT. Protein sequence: CASSPTQGVTEAFF.

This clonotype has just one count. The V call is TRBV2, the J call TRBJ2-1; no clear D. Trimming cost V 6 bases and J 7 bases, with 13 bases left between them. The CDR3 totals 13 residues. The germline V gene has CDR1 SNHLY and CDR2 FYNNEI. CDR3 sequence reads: CASSVTVRNEQFF. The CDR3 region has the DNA TGTGCCAGCAGCGTGACTGTGAGGAATGAGCAGTTCTTC.

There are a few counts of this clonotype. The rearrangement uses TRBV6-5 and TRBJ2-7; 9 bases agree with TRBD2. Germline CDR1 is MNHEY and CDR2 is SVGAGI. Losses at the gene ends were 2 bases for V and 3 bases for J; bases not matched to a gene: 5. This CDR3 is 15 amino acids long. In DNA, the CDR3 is TGTGCCAGCAGTTACCGAGGGACTAGCAGCTACGAGCAGTACTTC. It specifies CASSYRGTSSYEQYF.

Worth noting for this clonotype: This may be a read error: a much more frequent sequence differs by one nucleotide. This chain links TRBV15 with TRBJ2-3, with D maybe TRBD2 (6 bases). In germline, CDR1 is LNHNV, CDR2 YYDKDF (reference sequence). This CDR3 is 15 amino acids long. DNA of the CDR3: TGTGCCGCCAGTTTCGGGGGAATCGGCACAGATACGCAGTATTTT. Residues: CAASFGGIGTDTQYF.

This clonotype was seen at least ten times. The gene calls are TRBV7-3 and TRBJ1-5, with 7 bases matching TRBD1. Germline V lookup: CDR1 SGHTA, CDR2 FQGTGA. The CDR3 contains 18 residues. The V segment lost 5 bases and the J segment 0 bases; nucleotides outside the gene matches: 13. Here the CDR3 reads CASSPRRDRLHSNQPQHF. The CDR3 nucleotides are TGTGCCAGCAGCCCCCGCCGGGACAGACTTCATAGCAATCAGCCCCAGCATTTT.

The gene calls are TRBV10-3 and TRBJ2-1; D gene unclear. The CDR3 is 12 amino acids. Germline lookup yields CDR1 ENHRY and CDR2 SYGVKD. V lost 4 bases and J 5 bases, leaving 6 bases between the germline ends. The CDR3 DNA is TGTGCCATCAGTGCAGGAGACAATGAGCAGTTCTTC. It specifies CAISAGDNEQFF.

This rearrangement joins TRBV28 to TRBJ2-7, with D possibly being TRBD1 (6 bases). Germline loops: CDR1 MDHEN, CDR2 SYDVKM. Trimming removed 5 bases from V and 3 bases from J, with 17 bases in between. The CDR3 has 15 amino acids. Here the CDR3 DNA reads TGTGCCAGCAGTGATACGAACCGAGGGGGCTACGAGCAGTACTTC. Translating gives CASSDTNRGGYEQYF.

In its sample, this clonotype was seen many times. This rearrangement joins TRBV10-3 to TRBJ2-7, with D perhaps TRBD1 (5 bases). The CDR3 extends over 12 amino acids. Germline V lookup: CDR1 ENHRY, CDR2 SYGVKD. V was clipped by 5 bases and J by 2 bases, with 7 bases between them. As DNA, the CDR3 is TGTGCCATCAGTCCAGGGACCTACGAGCAGTACTTC. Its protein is CAISPGTYEQYF.

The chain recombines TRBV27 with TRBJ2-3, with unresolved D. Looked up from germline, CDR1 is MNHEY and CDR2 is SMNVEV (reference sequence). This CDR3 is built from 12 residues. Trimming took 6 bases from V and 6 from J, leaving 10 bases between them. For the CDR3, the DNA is TGTGCCAGCAGGAGGAGTGGGGATACGCAGTATTTT. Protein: CASRRSGDTQYF.

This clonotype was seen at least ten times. DNA of the CDR3: TGTGCCAGCCGGGGCGAGGTAGCGGGCCACCGCGGCTACGAGCAGTACTTC. Protein: CASRGEVAGHRGYEQYF. This chain links TRBV28 with TRBJ2-7, with TRBD2 matching over 7 bases. The CDR3 loop spans 17 amino acids. CDR1 MDHEN and CDR2 SYDVKM come from the germline V gene. V trimming: 8 bases; J trimming: 3 bases; junction bases outside the gene matches: 19.